This T cell receptor beta chain was sequenced in a study of cytomegalovirus exposure and HLA in healthy donors. Study-level information: The 120 validation repertoires, a later analysis reported, used the same platform as the roughly 660 repertoires from the first cohort. Points from the study as a whole: It was 150 or so TCR beta chains that were listed as cytomegalovirus-associated. Subsequent analysis revealed that first-cohort TCR clusters tended to co-occur in the 120 or so validation repertoires.

Sequencing used immunoSEQ multiplex PCR; TCRdb keeps in-frame clones, though not all of them. The sample lists approximately 300,000 clones, roughly nine tenths occurring once. Comment on this clone: Its antigen is unidentified.

The CDR3 runs to 14 residues. Looked up from germline, CDR1 is MGHRA and CDR2 is YSYEKL. Trimming cost V 4 bases and J 8 bases; bases outside gene matches: 8. The chain joins TRBV4-1 to TRBJ2-3; 8 nucleotides line up with TRBD2. Sequencing was performed on PBMCs. The clonotype was recovered from a woman aged 25 to 45 in good health and CMV-seropositive. Here the CDR3 reads CASSPLGLVSTQYF. CDR3 bases: TGCGCCAGCAGCCCCCTGGGACTAGTCTCTACGCAGTATTTT.